The 30 T cell receptor beta chains below come from one sample, sequenced in a study of T cell changes during pregnancy in multiple sclerosis. The data were produced by immunoSEQ multiplex PCR, yet TCRdb's version contains in-frame clones alone and is incomplete. The repertoire includes 45,000 to 60,000 clones, around 92% of them detected once, and around 0.61% sits in the top ten. Source: CD4+ T cells from peripheral blood mononuclear cells, taken in the third trimester of pregnancy. The receptors come from a female donor with multiple sclerosis, enrolled in a pregnancy study.

The CDR3 loop is CASTRCGGVYEQYF. As DNA, the CDR3 is TGTGCCAGCACTAGATGCGGGGGTGTGTACGAGCAGTACTTC. The chain combines TRBV6-4 with TRBJ2-7; 7 positions match TRBD2. V trimming: 7 bases; J trimming: 4 bases; junction bases outside the gene matches: 10. Per germline, CDR1 MRHNA and CDR2 SNTAGT. The CDR3 sequence is 14 residues long.

This clone was found once. The chain is built from TRBV5-1 and TRBJ2-7; 14 bases line up with TRBD2. CDR3 length: 17 amino acids. V dropped 0 bases and J dropped 0; count of bases not matched to a gene: 2. The germline V gene has CDR1 SGHRS and CDR2 YFSETQ. The CDR3 region has the DNA TGCGCCAGCAGCTTGGGGACTAGCGGGAGGTACTCCTACGAGCAGTACTTC. Protein: CASSLGTSGRYSYEQYF. Full variable domain (remainder filled in from reference TRBV5-1 and TRBJ2-7): KAGVTQTPRYLIKTRGQQVTLSCSPISGHRSVSWYQQTPGQGLQFLFEYFSETQRNKGNFPGRFSGRQFSNSRSEMNVSTLELGDSALYLCASSLGTSGRYSYEQYFGPGTRLTVT.

The V gene is TRBV19, the J gene TRBJ1-5; TRBD1 is a possible D gene (6 bases). The CDR3 covers 14 residues. The V gene lost 7 bases and the J gene lost 2 bases, with 12 bases spanning the gap. The germline V gene has CDR1 LNHDA and CDR2 SQIVND (reference sequence). The CDR3 region has the DNA TGTGCCAGTACAGGAGAGGGGGGCAATCAGCCCCAGCATTTT. This encodes CASTGEGGNQPQHF.

V usage is TRBV19 and J usage is TRBJ1-1; TRBD1 matches at 9 bases. Germline V gene lookup returns CDR1 LNHDA and CDR2 SQIVND (reference sequence). The trim removed 3 bases at V and 5 bases at J, leaving 4 bases unmatched. The CDR3 spans 14 residues. In DNA, the CDR3 is TGTGCCAGTAGTATCCGGGACAGGGTGACTGAAGCTTTCTTT. Translating it yields CASSIRDRVTEAFF.

This clone has a single count. The rearrangement uses TRBV29-1 and TRBJ1-1; the D gene is possibly TRBD1 (6 bases). The V and J ends lost 3 bases and 1 base respectively, with 9 bases between them. The CDR3 is made up of 13 amino acids. CDR1 SQVTM and CDR2 ANQGSEA come from the germline V gene. DNA of the CDR3: TGCAGCGTTGATAGGACAGCGAACACTGAAGCTTTCTTT. Its protein product is CSVDRTANTEAFF. Looking up the rest from reference TRBV29-1 and TRBJ1-1 gives the full variable domain: SAVISQKPSRDICQRGTSLTIQCQVDSQVTMMFWYRQQPGQSLTLIATANQGSEATYESGFVIDKFPISRPNLTFSTLTVSNMSPEDSSIYLCSVDRTANTEAFFGQGTRLTVV.

The chain joins TRBV28 to TRBJ1-5; no firm D call. This CDR3 is built from 14 residues. Trimming stripped 5 bases from V and 0 bases from J, with 8 bases between. Germline assignment: CDR1 MDHEN and CDR2 SYDVKM. CDR3 in DNA: TGTGCCAGCAGTCCTGACTATAGCAATCAGCCCCAGCATTTT. Protein product: CASSPDYSNQPQHF.

This CDR3 reads CASRFGREGTDTQYF. CDR3 DNA: TGTGCCAGCCGCTTCGGGCGGGAGGGTACAGATACGCAGTATTTT. J is TRBJ2-3 and V is TRBV2, with 9 bases identical to TRBD2. Germline trimming cut 8 bases from V and 3 bases from J; bases unmatched to any gene: 9. This CDR3 comprises 15 residues. CDR1 SNHLY and CDR2 FYNNEI come from the germline V gene. Supplemented by reference TRBV2 and TRBJ2-3, the full variable domain reads EPEVTQTPSHQVTQMGQEVILRCVPISNHLYFYWYRQILGQKVEFLVSFYNNEISEKSEIFDDQFSVERPDGSNFTLKIRSTKLEDSAMYFCASRFGREGTDTQYFGPGTRLTVL.

The CDR3 nucleotides read TGTGCCACCAGCAGAGGGGGTAGCGGGCGTTTATCTGGGGCCAACGTCCTGACTTTC. Amino acid sequence: CATSRGGSGRLSGANVLTF. The chain has TRBV15 and TRBJ2-6; 7 bases line up with TRBD2. The CDR3 extends over 19 amino acids. The ends lost 1 base at V and 1 base at J; junction bases unmatched: 10. The germline CDR1 and CDR2 sequences are LNHNV and YYDKDF (reference sequence).

This clone was seen once. The same CDR3 also results from other DNA sequences found in this sample. The rearrangement uses TRBV6-5 and TRBJ2-7, with a possible D match to TRBD2 (6 bases). V was cut by 6 bases and J by 0 bases, with 6 bases left in between. The CDR3 runs 12 residues. Germline-derived CDR1 and CDR2 are MNHEY and SVGAGI. The CDR3 DNA reads TGTGCCAGCAGGCGGGACTCCTACGAGCAGTACTTC. This translates into CASRRDSYEQYF.

This clone came up a few times. The V gene is TRBV4-3, the J gene TRBJ1-4; D possibly corresponds to TRBD1 (5 bases). With 0 bases removed from V and 8 bases from J, the gap between germline ends came to 13 bases. CDR1 is LGHNA and CDR2 is YSLEER in the germline V gene. The CDR3 loop spans 15 amino acids. The DNA for the CDR3 is TGCGCCAGCAGCCAAGACGGTAGGGGATCCGAAAAACTGTTTTTT. Its protein is CASSQDGRGSEKLFF.

About this clone: This CDR3 is also generated by other DNA sequences in the sample. V gene TRBV7-8 combines with J gene TRBJ2-7; tentatively, D is TRBD2 (5 bases). Germline V gene lookup returns CDR1 SGHVS and CDR2 FQNEAQ. Deletions cut 2 bases from V and 0 bases from J, with 8 bases between. The CDR3 loop spans 14 amino acids. In DNA form, the CDR3 reads TGTGCCAGCAGCTTAAGCGGTAGCTCCTACGAGCAGTACTTC. Protein sequence: CASSLSGSSYEQYF.

The chain is built from TRBV5-1 and TRBJ1-6, with D possibly TRBD1 on 6 matching bases. Trimming removed 0 bases at V and 8 bases at J, with 12 bases between. This CDR3 is built from 15 residues. From germline, CDR1 is SGHRS and CDR2 YFSETQ. The CDR3 here is CASSLEVGGDSPLHF. CDR3 sequence (DNA): TGCGCCAGCAGCTTGGAGGTAGGGGGGGATTCACCCCTCCACTTT.

The chain joins TRBV19 to TRBJ2-1; 9 bases agree with TRBD2. CDR3 length: 12 residues. Losses at the gene ends were 3 bases for V and 10 bases for J; bases not matched to a gene: 1. Germline V gene lookup returns CDR1 LNHDA and CDR2 SQIVND (reference sequence). CDR3 region: CASSIGLAEQFF. The CDR3, as DNA: TGTGCCAGTAGTATCGGACTAGCGGAGCAGTTCTTC.

This chain uses TRBV14 with TRBJ2-1, with 11 positions matching TRBD2. Trimming removed 1 base from V and 8 bases from J; junction bases left unmatched: 22. The CDR3 consists of 21 residues. CDR1 SGHDN and CDR2 FVKESK come from the germline V gene. The CDR3 is CASSQGLRLAGNHYSLDEQFF. The DNA of the CDR3 is TGTGCCAGCAGCCAAGGTCTAAGACTAGCGGGGAACCACTACTCCCTCGATGAGCAGTTCTTC.

As DNA, the CDR3 is TGTGCCAGCAGACAACAGGGGCCCGTGTACAATGAGCAGTTCTTC. It yields the protein CASRQQGPVYNEQFF. The rearrangement joins TRBV27 to TRBJ2-1; 7 bases agree with TRBD1. The CDR3 extends over 15 amino acids. The V gene's germline CDR1 is MNHEY and CDR2 SMNVEV (reference sequence). After removal of 6 bases from V and 4 bases from J, the junction contained 9 bases not matched to a gene.

The V and J genes are TRBV27 and TRBJ2-1; perhaps TRBD2 as D (6 bases). Germline V gives CDR1 MNHEY, CDR2 SMNVEV (reference sequence). Trimming cost V 5 bases and J 3 bases, with 8 bases left between them. The CDR3 consists of 13 residues. The CDR3 DNA sequence: TGTGCCAGCAGTGAGACTAGCTACAATGAGCAGTTCTTC. Its protein is CASSETSYNEQFF.

This clone came up once. The rearrangement uses TRBV28 and TRBJ2-7; TRBD1 is a possible D gene (7 bases). The germline V and J ends were trimmed by 5 bases and 7 bases, with 21 bases remaining between them. Germline-derived CDR1 and CDR2 are MDHEN and SYDVKM. The CDR3 consists of 15 residues. The DNA of the CDR3 is TGTGCCAGCAGTCCTCTGCCAGGGGGGATTGGGGAGCAGTACTTC. It specifies CASSPLPGGIGEQYF.

CDR3 bases: TGTGCCTGGAGTAGGCGGGGGAGTAGCAATCAGCCCCAGCATTTT. Translation gives CAWSRRGSSNQPQHF. The rearrangement links TRBV30 to TRBJ1-5; maybe TRBD1 (5 bases). Trimming cost V 2 bases and J 0 bases, with 11 bases left between them. CDR3 length equals 15 residues. The V gene's germline CDR1 is GTSNPN and CDR2 SVGIG (reference sequence).

The gene calls are TRBV6-1 and TRBJ1-1, with D tentatively TRBD1 (5 bases). The germline V gene encodes CDR1 MNHNS and CDR2 SASEGT. The ends were cut back, 7 bases at V and 0 bases at J, with 12 bases in the middle. CDR3 length: 14 amino acids. CDR3 amino acids: CASTPQGLNTEAFF. DNA for the CDR3: TGTGCCAGCACCCCTCAGGGTTTGAACACTGAAGCTTTCTTT.

The J gene is TRBJ2-2, the V gene TRBV27, with TRBD2 matching over 10 bases. The J segment lost 7 bases and the V segment lost 5 bases, leaving 10 bases of the junction unmatched. This CDR3 is 16 amino acids long. Germline lookup yields CDR1 MNHEY and CDR2 SMNVEV (reference sequence). CDR3 loop: CASSRTSGVGIGELFF. In DNA form, the CDR3 reads TGTGCCAGCAGTCGTACTAGCGGGGTGGGTATCGGGGAGCTGTTTTTT.

CDR3: CASSQGVRASGNTIYF. CDR3 in DNA: TGCGCCAGCAGCCAAGGGGTCAGGGCCTCTGGAAACACCATATATTTT. The V call is TRBV4-1, the J call TRBJ1-3; D is possibly TRBD1 (5 bases). Germline V lookup: CDR1 MGHRA, CDR2 YSYEKL. Trimming pared 1 base from V and 0 bases from J, leaving 10 bases between. The CDR3 sequence is 16 residues long.

The chain joins TRBV27 to TRBJ1-2, with TRBD1 identical over 9 bases. J was trimmed by 8 bases and V by 5 bases; bases with no gene match: 9. Per germline, CDR1 MNHEY and CDR2 SMNVEV (reference sequence). The CDR3 totals 14 residues. This chain's CDR3 is CASSPSDRGGGYTF. In DNA form, the CDR3 reads TGTGCCAGCAGTCCCTCGGACAGGGGAGGAGGCTACACCTTC.

In its sample, this clone was seen a few times. CDR3 protein: CASSWRPGDTEAFF. CDR3 sequence (DNA): TGTGCCAGCAGCTGGCGGCCCGGCGACACTGAAGCTTTCTTT. V is TRBV7-2 and J is TRBJ1-1; D is unresolved. Germline values: CDR1 SGHTA, CDR2 FQGNSA. CDR3 length: 14 residues. Trimming took 4 bases from V and 3 from J, leaving 12 bases between them.

This sequence joins TRBV9 and TRBJ2-7; TRBD1 matches at 8 bases. Trimming took 0 bases from V and 1 from J; bases not matched to a gene: 9. Looked up from germline, CDR1 is SGDLS and CDR2 is YYNGEE. The length of the CDR3 is 17 residues. The CDR3 region is CASSVGTGTGRSYEQYF. The CDR3 nucleotides read TGTGCCAGCAGCGTAGGTACTGGGACAGGTCGGTCCTACGAGCAGTACTTC.

This chain joins TRBV28 and TRBJ1-4, with a tentative D call TRBD1 (6 bases). The CDR3 has 14 residues. The V gene lost 5 bases and the J gene lost 5 bases, with 12 bases spanning the gap. CDR1 MDHEN and CDR2 SYDVKM come from the germline V gene. This chain's CDR3 is CASSVGGRNEKLFF. As DNA, the CDR3 is TGTGCCAGCAGTGTTGGGGGCAGGAATGAAAAACTGTTTTTT.

This chain joins TRBV18 and TRBJ2-1, with 7 bases matching TRBD1. CDR1 is KGHSH, CDR2 LQKENI, per germline. There are 14 residues in the CDR3. Unmatched junction bases numbered 8, after V lost 3 bases and J lost 9 bases. CDR3 nucleotides: TGTGCCAGCTCACCGGGACAGCAATTGGCTGAGCAGTTCTTC. Protein sequence: CASSPGQQLAEQFF.

The rearrangement joins TRBV2 to TRBJ1-6, with D maybe TRBD1 (6 bases). CDR1 and CDR2 (germline): SNHLY, FYNNEI. Trimming took off 6 bases at V and 7 bases at J, with 10 bases between the two ends. The CDR3 has 13 amino acids. Here the CDR3 reads CASRGDTNSPLHF. In DNA form, the CDR3 reads TGTGCCAGCAGGGGGGACACCAATTCACCCCTCCACTTT.

This clone occurred once. V usage is TRBV29-1 and J usage is TRBJ1-2, with a possible D match to TRBD1 (6 bases). Trimming cost V 3 bases and J 7 bases, with 18 bases left between them. CDR3 length: 14 amino acids. Per the germline V gene, CDR1 is SQVTM and CDR2 is ANQGSEA. The DNA of the CDR3 is TGCAGCGTTGATACAGGGCCGTTAGGAGGTGGCTACACCTTC. Its protein is CSVDTGPLGGGYTF.

This chain connects TRBV5-4 to TRBJ1-5; 7 nucleotides match TRBD1. J lost 4 bases, V lost 4 bases, and 8 bases had no gene match. CDR1 and CDR2 from the germline V gene are SGHNT and YYREEE (reference sequence). The CDR3 consists of 15 residues. The CDR3 DNA sequence: TGTGCCAGCAGCACCGGGACAGATAGTAATCAGCCCCAGCATTTT. Translated, it gives CASSTGTDSNQPQHF. Looking up the rest from reference TRBV5-4 and TRBJ1-5 gives the full variable domain: ETGVTQSPTHLIKTRGQQVTLRCSSQSGHNTVSWYQQALGQGPQFIFQYYREEENGRGNFPPRFSGLQFPNYSSELNVNALELDDSALYLCASSTGTDSNQPQHFGDGTRLSIL.

The chain is built from TRBV27 and TRBJ2-3; TRBD2 might be the D (6 bases). The CDR3 loop spans 15 amino acids. The ends were cut back, 0 bases at V and 0 bases at J, with 7 bases in the middle. CDR1 and CDR2 from the germline V gene are MNHEY and SMNVEV (reference sequence). Written as DNA, the CDR3 is TGTGCCAGCAGTTTATCAAGCGGGAGCACAGATACGCAGTATTTT. This gives the protein CASSLSSGSTDTQYF.